The rows below give T cell receptor beta chains drawn from one sample of a study of T-cell memory formation after mild COVID-19. TCRdb itself ran the 5' RACE reads through MiXCR, one entry per CDR3 protein. The data contain almost 350,000 distinct CDR3 sequences, about 20% of them singletons. The sample taken for sequencing was PBMCs or a T cell subset sorted from them (not recorded which). These receptors originate from a man between 18 and 35 years old who had mild COVID-19 (a few samples of this study predate the infection). Cell type and time point are not known. The CDR3 runs from the conserved cysteine through the conserved F or W. Fields, in order: D gene, J gene, clone size, V gene, CDR3 protein, CDR3 DNA. D genes are given only for firm matches. Where a row states a size, it is once, few, many or the class of an expanded clone; other rows omit it.

TRBD1,TRBJ2-5,few,TRBV10-3,CAISESTGGGETQYF,TGTGCCATCAGTGAGTCTACAGGGGGCGGAGAGACCCAGTACTTC
-,TRBJ2-1,few,TRBV7-9,CASSYPFEQFF,TGTGCCAGCAGCTACCCCTTTGAGCAGTTCTTC
TRBD2,TRBJ2-3,-,TRBV5-1,CASSPYSGGRTDTQYF,TGCGCCAGCAGCCCCTATAGCGGGGGACGCACAGATACGCAGTATTTT
-,TRBJ1-1,few,TRBV4-1,CASNRASGGTEAFF,TGCGCCAGCAACAGGGCAAGCGGGGGGACTGAAGCTTTCTTT
-,TRBJ2-4,many,TRBV5-1,CASSLDGPLQYF,TGCGCCAGCAGCTTGGATGGCCCACTTCAGTACTTC
TRBD1,TRBJ2-7,-,TRBV5-1,CASSSRQGGEQYF,TGCGCCAGCAGCTCCCGACAGGGCGGCGAGCAGTACTTC
-,TRBJ1-5,-,TRBV12-3/TRBV12-4,CASSEDRTTYQPQHF,TGTGCCAGCAGTGAGGACCGAACGACCTACCAGCCCCAGCATTTT
-,TRBJ1-1,-,TRBV20-1,CSARKAGSLNTEAFF,TGCAGTGCTCGCAAGGCCGGGTCACTGAACACTGAAGCTTTCTTT
-,TRBJ2-5,-,TRBV20-1,CSAKQRLFQETQYF,TGCAGTGCAAAACAGCGTTTATTCCAAGAGACCCAGTACTTC
TRBD1,TRBJ2-3,-,TRBV5-1,CASRRDRAAQYF,TGCGCCAGCAGGAGGGACAGGGCGGCGCAGTATTTT
TRBD2,TRBJ2-5,few,TRBV20-1,CSAPPRTSGGAGTQYF,TGCAGTGCCCCCCCCCGGACTAGCGGGGGGGCTGGGACCCAGTACTTC
-,TRBJ2-5,-,TRBV10-3,CALARGRGETQYF,TGTGCCCTCGCCCGGGGTCGAGGAGAGACCCAGTACTTC
-,TRBJ1-6,many,TRBV5-1,CASSWPDSPLHF,TGCGCCAGCAGCTGGCCTGATTCACCCCTCCACTTT
-,TRBJ1-5,few,TRBV18,CASSPRLPGEGNQPQHF,TGTGCCAGCTCACCACGGCTCCCGGGAGAGGGCAATCAGCCCCAGCATTTT
-,TRBJ1-1,-,TRBV21-1,CASSKGLPARNTEAFF,TGTGCCAGCAGCAAAGGATTACCCGCCCGGAACACTGAAGCTTTCTTT
-,TRBJ1-5,-,TRBV6-2/TRBV6-3,CASSWGGRQPQHF,TGTGCCAGCAGTTGGGGGGGAAGGCAGCCCCAGCATTTT
-,TRBJ1-2,-,TRBV5-1,CASSLEVGFGGYTF,TGCGCCAGCAGCTTGGAAGTAGGGTTTGGTGGCTACACCTTC
-,TRBJ2-2,few,TRBV3-1,CASSSSPGNTGELFF,TGTGCCAGCAGCTCATCGCCGGGGAACACCGGGGAGCTGTTTTTT
TRBD2,TRBJ2-3,few,TRBV2,CASQREGDTQYF,TGTGCCAGCCAAAGGGAGGGAGATACGCAGTATTTT
-,TRBJ2-5,once,TRBV15,CATSRGLQETQYF,TGTGCCACCAGCAGGGGCCTCCAAGAGACCCAGTACTTC
-,TRBJ2-7,-,TRBV7-6,CASSAGSFSYEQYF,TGTGCCAGCAGCGCCGGGTCCTTCTCCTACGAGCAGTACTTC
TRBD1,TRBJ2-7,many,TRBV5-1,CASSPGQGGYEQYF,TGCGCCAGCAGCCCAGGACAGGGGGGTTACGAGCAGTACTTC
-,TRBJ1-2,-,TRBV6-5,CASSYSLGYGYTF,TGTGCCAGCAGTTACTCCTTGGGCTATGGCTACACCTTC
TRBD2,TRBJ2-3,-,TRBV7-2,CASSGLAGADTQYF,TGTGCCAGCAGCGGACTAGCGGGGGCAGATACGCAGTATTTT
-,TRBJ1-5,-,TRBV5-1,CASSEGDGQPQHF,TGCGCCAGCAGTGAGGGGGATGGTCAGCCCCAGCATTTT
TRBD1,TRBJ2-2,-,TRBV9,CASSPRQGTMNTGELFF,TGTGCCAGCAGCCCAAGACAGGGAACGATGAACACCGGGGAGCTGTTTTTT
-,TRBJ2-1,few,TRBV3-1,CASSHMVYNEQFF,TGTGCCAGCAGCCACATGGTCTACAATGAGCAGTTCTTC
-,TRBJ2-3,few,TRBV4-3,CASSHGVLTDTQYF,TGCGCCAGCAGCCACGGGGTCCTCACAGATACGCAGTATTTT
-,TRBJ1-6,few,TRBV27,CASSSRGGYNSPLHF,TGTGCCAGCAGTTCCCGTGGGGGATACAATTCACCCCTCCACTTT
TRBD1,TRBJ1-6,-,TRBV9,CASSPRQGRGPLHF,TGTGCCAGCAGCCCAAGACAGGGAAGGGGACCCCTCCACTTT
-,TRBJ2-2,few,TRBV7-3,CASSLTSQVGELFF,TGTGCCAGCAGCTTAACGTCCCAGGTCGGGGAGCTGTTTTTT
TRBD2,TRBJ2-1,few,TRBV6-5,CASSLRAGRVSYNEQFF,TGTGCCAGCAGTTTACGCGCAGGGAGGGTCTCCTACAATGAGCAGTTCTTC